This paragraph reports one TCR beta chain. Its target is not known. CDR1 and CDR2 (germline): DFQATT, SNEGSKA (reference sequence). The CDR3 contains 13 residues. Trimming took off 3 bases at V and 0 bases at J, with 8 bases between the two ends. Patients with ophthalmopathy all had a Clinical Activity Score of at least 3, a NOSPECS grade of at least 4 and duration under 3 months. Clinical symptoms, serum thyroxine, TRAb, thyroid ultrasound and orbital computed tomography established diagnosis. PBMCs stemmed from over 7.5 ml fresh peripheral blood. These data are taken from a study of T cells in Graves' hyperthyroidism and ophthalmopathy. TCR beta CDR3 region amplification was performed from RNA transcripts. The HTBI primer set was used in a first-round RT-PCR of the TCR CDR3. TCRdb reanalysed the multiplex PCR reads using MiXCR and keeps one entry per CDR3 protein. The table has hundreds of thousands of distinct CDR3 sequences, under 25% seen once.

Notes on the study in general: In blood, most of the thyroid clonotypes expanded above 0.001 were also present.

This receptor was obtained from a woman aged 70-85 years with Graves' ophthalmopathy. J is TRBJ1-1 and V is TRBV20-1; D not resolved. The specimen sequenced was blood. The chain's CDR3 is CSASRQLNTEAFF. CDR3 in DNA: TGCAGTGCTAGTAGGCAGCTGAACACTGAAGCTTTCTTT.